These T cell receptor beta chains were read from a single sample in a study of blood T cells in healthy people across ages. TCRdb ran MiXCR on the 5' RACE reads and lists one entry per CDR3 protein. This table has 550,000 to 750,000 distinct CDR3 sequences, around 20% appearing once. The specimen was blood. The receptor source for this set is a man in his 70s in good health. The CDR3 runs from the conserved cysteine through the conserved F or W. D genes are given only for firm matches. The size field is filled for only some rows; it gives once, few, many or a size class.

>many|.|TRBJ2-5|TRBV29-1
TGCAGCGTTGAGGGGGGCGTGGGAAACCAAGAGACCCAGTACTTC
CSVEGGVGNQETQYF
>.|TRBD1|TRBJ2-4|TRBV20-1
TGCAGTGCTAGAGAGAGGAGGGGACAGGAAGGCCGGGCCAAAAACATTCAGTACTTC
CSARERRGQEGRAKNIQYF
>few|TRBD1|TRBJ2-7|TRBV9
TGTGCCAGCAGCCAATCCGGGACAGGACCCTACGAGCAGTACTTC
CASSQSGTGPYEQYF
>few|TRBD2|TRBJ2-1|TRBV20-1
TGCAGTGCTGAGGGGACTAGCGGCGAGCAGTTCTTC
CSAEGTSGEQFF
>few|.|TRBJ1-1|TRBV28
TGTGCCAGCAGTTTATGCACAGCGCAGCACAGCTCTTTCTTT
CASSLCTAQHSSFF
>many|.|TRBJ2-1|TRBV4-2
TGTGCCAGCAGCCAAGATTCGAGCGCCGACTACAATGAGCAGTTCTTC
CASSQDSSADYNEQFF
>.|.|TRBJ2-3|TRBV7-9
TGTGCCAGCAGCTCGGAACCAGATACGCAGTATTTT
CASSSEPDTQYF
>few|.|TRBJ2-7|TRBV11-2
TGTGCCAGCAGCTTAGAAGCGGCGAATACCTACGAGCAGTACTTC
CASSLEAANTYEQYF
>.|.|TRBJ1-2|TRBV20-1
TGCAGTGTTCGGGTGGACTACTATGGCTACACCTTC
CSVRVDYYGYTF
>.|TRBD2|TRBJ2-3|TRBV29-1
TGCAGCGTCAGACTAGCCTCAGATACGCAGTATTTT
CSVRLASDTQYF